At least ten counts were recorded for the clone carrying this TCR beta chain. Antigen unknown. The read terminates 3 residues before the CDR3 end, so the remaining end is supplied by the germline J gene. Repertoires were generated with immunoSEQ multiplex PCR, while TCRdb's copy carries only in-frame clones and drops some. This record lists tens of thousands of clones, none seen once only, and the top ten clones contain under 2%. Per germline, CDR1 SNHLY and CDR2 FYNNEI. Deletions cut 8 bases from V and 1 base from J, with 15 bases between. This CDR3 contains 15 residues. This specimen comes from a study of T cell clonality in common variable immunodeficiency. General observations from the study: Compared with healthy controls, CVID subjects showed increased TCRbeta clonality, mostly in about a third.

This clonotype was sampled from a person between 18 and 70 years old in good health. Sequenced: peripheral blood mononuclear cells. The rearrangement uses TRBV2 and TRBJ1-5; D is unclear. The part of the CDR3 DNA that was read is TGTGCCAGCCGCGCCGATCAACCGAGCAATCAGCCC. Residues: CASRADQPSNQP. The full CDR3 sequence reads CASRADQPSNQPQHF.